Listed here are 13 T cell receptor beta chains from one sample, sequenced in a study of radiation and T cells in renal cell carcinoma. The time point here: baseline pretreatment blood. Treatment indicated: 15 Gy SBRT to primary tumor, nephrectomy 4 weeks later. The repertoire was sequenced with immunoSEQ multiplex PCR; TCRdb's copy has only in-frame clones and lacks some. The sample has approximately 110,000 clones; approximately 82% are singletons. Sequencing was performed on blood, taken from a patient whose treatment included radiotherapy and nephrectomy. The receptors derive from a woman in her sixties or seventies with renal cell carcinoma.

V and J are TRBV7-3 and TRBJ2-5, with TRBD2 matching over 10 bases. With V trimmed by 5 bases and J by 5 bases, 2 bases remained unmatched. CDR3 length equals 13 residues. Germline V gene sequence: CDR1 SGHTA, CDR2 FQGTGA. The CDR3 loop is CASSATSGETQYF. The DNA of the CDR3 is TGTGCCAGCAGCGCGACTAGCGGGGAGACCCAGTACTTC.

The rearrangement links TRBV2 to TRBJ2-5; D perhaps matches TRBD2 (7 bases). V gave up 4 bases and J gave up 5 bases, with 17 bases separating them. Germline CDR1 SNHLY, CDR2 FYNNEI. CDR3 length: 15 amino acids. The DNA for the CDR3 is TGTGCCAGCAGTGTCTTGCGGGGGCAGGAGGAGACCCAGTACTTC. Protein product: CASSVLRGQEETQYF.

CDR3 sequence reads: CASSEGGGRNTEAFF. DNA for the CDR3: TGTGCCAGCAGTGAAGGGGGCGGCAGGAACACTGAAGCTTTCTTT. This chain uses TRBV2 with TRBJ1-1; D might be TRBD1 (5 bases). Germline V gives CDR1 SNHLY, CDR2 FYNNEI. Trimming shortened V by 1 base and J by 1 base, and 10 bases separated the two germline ends. The CDR3 totals 15 residues. The whole variable domain, remainder taken from reference TRBV2 and TRBJ1-1, is EPEVTQTPSHQVTQMGQEVILRCVPISNHLYFYWYRQILGQKVEFLVSFYNNEISEKSEIFDDQFSVERPDGSNFTLKIRSTKLEDSAMYFCASSEGGGRNTEAFFGQGTRLTVV.

This chain uses TRBV6-5 with TRBJ2-5; 9 nucleotides align to TRBD2. CDR3 size: 14 residues. J lost 11 bases, V lost 0 bases, and 7 bases had no gene match. The germline V gene encodes CDR1 MNHEY and CDR2 SVGAGI. The CDR3 DNA reads TGTGCCAGCAGTTACTCGCGGGAGGGGAAGAAGCAGTACTTC. Its translation is CASSYSREGKKQYF.

The V gene is TRBV5-1, the J gene TRBJ2-1; a possible D gene is TRBD1 (5 bases). Germline V gives CDR1 SGHRS, CDR2 YFSETQ. The V and J ends lost 0 bases and 6 bases respectively, with 10 bases between them. The CDR3 is 14 residues long. The CDR3 coding sequence is TGCGCCAGCAGCTTGGCCCTACAGGCCAATGAGCAGTTCTTC. Its translation: CASSLALQANEQFF.

The chain carries TRBV2 and TRBJ1-1; the D is unclear. The CDR3 sequence is 14 residues long. Trimming cost V 2 bases and J 2 bases, with 9 bases left between them. Germline V gene data show CDR1 as SNHLY and CDR2 as FYNNEI. CDR3 amino acids: CASSETPDNTEAFF. CDR3 coding DNA: TGTGCCAGCAGTGAAACCCCAGACAACACTGAAGCTTTCTTT.

The CDR3 loop is CASSSNPGQGSPNEQFF. Written as DNA, the CDR3 is TGTGCCAGCAGCTCCAATCCGGGACAGGGATCCCCCAATGAGCAGTTCTTC. The chain has TRBV21-1 and TRBJ2-1; the table assigns TRBD1, which was not confirmed against the DNA. TRBV21-1 constitutes a pseudogene. CDR3 length: 17 residues.

With respect to this clone: The CDR3 does not end in the conserved phenylalanine or tryptophan, so this is likely a read error. The chain carries TRBV27 and TRBJ2-7, with D perhaps TRBD1 (5 bases). The germline V and J ends were trimmed by 3 bases and 2 bases, with 14 bases remaining between them. Germline CDR1 MNHEY, CDR2 SMNVEV (reference sequence). The CDR3 consists of 15 residues. The CDR3 nucleotides are TGTGCCAGCAGTTTTAGAGAAGGGGCGACCTACGAGCAGTACCTC. Encoded protein: CASSFREGATYEQYL.

The V gene is TRBV5-1, the J gene TRBJ1-2; the match to TRBD1 covers 9 bases. The V and J ends lost 1 base and 4 bases, in that order; junction bases with no gene match: 11. The CDR3 loop spans 17 amino acids. CDR1 is SGHRS, CDR2 YFSETQ, per germline. CDR3 sequence reads: CASSLRTGGDSIYGYTF. The DNA for the CDR3 is TGCGCCAGCAGCTTGAGAACAGGGGGCGACTCGATCTATGGCTACACCTTC.

The CDR3 DNA sequence: TGTGCCAGCAGGGGGACAGGGGGTAATCAGCCCCAGCATTTT. It is translated as CASRGTGGNQPQHF. V and J are TRBV6-5 and TRBJ1-5, with TRBD1 matching over 11 bases. The junction had 2 bases not matched to a gene; V was cut back by 6 bases and J by 4 bases. The CDR3 is made up of 14 amino acids. Germline assignment: CDR1 MNHEY and CDR2 SVGAGI.

This chain joins TRBV10-3 and TRBJ2-3, with TRBD2 matching 8 bases. This CDR3 is 14 amino acids long. V lost 10 bases to trimming and J lost 1 base; unmatched junction nucleotides: 7. Germline assignment: CDR1 ENHRY and CDR2 SYGVKD. For the CDR3, the DNA is TGTGCCACGACGGGGGGGCTCGGCACAGATACGCAGTATTTT. This sequence encodes CATTGGLGTDTQYF.

Only a few counts were recorded for this clone. The J gene is TRBJ2-7, the V gene TRBV2, with 9 bases aligning to TRBD1. From germline, CDR1 is SNHLY and CDR2 FYNNEI. This CDR3 is 15 amino acids long. The V and J ends lost 3 bases and 4 bases, in that order; junction bases with no gene match: 7. The CDR3 sequence: CASSEGQGIIYEQYF. In DNA form, the CDR3 reads TGTGCCAGCAGTGAGGGACAGGGTATCATATACGAGCAGTACTTC.

The rearrangement joins TRBV5-4 to TRBJ2-7; TRBD2 matches 12 bases. V lost 4 bases and J lost 10; bases outside the gene matches: 9. The CDR3 extends over 14 amino acids. The V gene's germline CDR1 is SGHNT and CDR2 YYREEE (reference sequence). CDR3 protein: CASSRDLAGGSQYF. The CDR3 DNA is TGTGCCAGCAGCCGAGACCTAGCGGGGGGGAGTCAGTACTTC.